This is a list of T cell receptor beta chains from one sample in a study of blood T cell repertoires in COVID-19. Assay: immunoSEQ multiplex PCR; the TCRdb copy retains only in-frame clones and omits some. Of hundreds of thousands of clones listed, 88% were seen once; the top ten hold under 8%. Sequencing used peripheral blood. The receptors shown here come from a woman in her thirties who had recovered from COVID-19. CDR3s include the opening cysteine and the closing phenylalanine or tryptophan. The D gene is left open where the match is weak. Not every row has a clone size; where given, it reads once, few, many or a size class.

v_gene	j_gene	d_gene	abundance	CDR3nt	CDR3aa
TRBV30	TRBJ2-3	-	-	TGTGCCTGGAGTCCTCTGCGGGGAGGAACAGATACGCAGTATTTT	CAWSPLRGGTDTQYF
TRBV9	TRBJ2-7	TRBD1	many	TGTGCCAGCAGCCCCCGACAGGGACCCTCCTACGAGCAGTACTTC	CASSPRQGPSYEQYF
TRBV6-6	TRBJ2-5	TRBD1	-	TGTGCCAGCAGTTACGCATCGGGACAGCAAGAGACCCAGTACTTC	CASSYASGQQETQYF
TRBV6-4	TRBJ2-2	TRBD2	once	TGTGCCAGCAGTGCTGCTAGCGGGGCCGGGGAGCTGTTTTTT	CASSAASGAGELFF
TRBV10-3	TRBJ2-1	TRBD2	once	TGTGCCATCAGGACTAGCGGGGCCTACAATGAGCAGTTCTTC	CAIRTSGAYNEQFF
TRBV19	TRBJ1-5	-	-	TGTGCCAGTAGTATAGAACGGAGTAGCAATCAGCCCCAGCATTTT	CASSIERSSNQPQHF
TRBV2	TRBJ2-3	-	-	TGTGCCAGCACCCAGGGTAGGGATACGCAGTATTTT	CASTQGRDTQYF
TRBV5-8	TRBJ2-7	TRBD1	-	TGTGCCAGCAGCTTGAACAGGGGGATGGTCTACGAGCAGTACTTC	CASSLNRGMVYEQYF
TRBV30	TRBJ2-2	-	-	TGTGCCTGGAGGGGGATTTTACAGGCTCCCACCGGGGAGCTGTTTTTT	CAWRGILQAPTGELFF
TRBV6-1	TRBJ2-7	-	-	TGTGCCAGCAGTGAATGGTGGGGCCCCTACGAGCAGTACTTC	CASSEWWGPYEQYF
TRBV28	TRBJ2-2	-	-	TGTGCCAGCTCCCCTTACACCGGGGAGCTGTTTTTT	CASSPYTGELFF
TRBV7-2	TRBJ2-1	-	-	TGTGCCAGCAGCTTAAGGGGCCTCCGCAATGAGCAGTTCTTC	CASSLRGLRNEQFF
TRBV7-8	TRBJ1-6	TRBD1	-	TGTGCCAGCAGCTACCTAGACAGGGGGCTGCGGTCACCCCTCCACTTT	CASSYLDRGLRSPLHF
TRBV6-2/TRBV6-3	TRBJ1-1	-	-	TGTGCCAGCAGTTACTCGCGGGGCTACACTGAAGCTTTCTTT	CASSYSRGYTEAFF
TRBV28	TRBJ1-4	TRBD1	-	TGTGCCAGCAGTTCCGCGGGACAGGGTGTGGAAGAAAAACTGTTTTTT	CASSSAGQGVEEKLFF
TRBV29-1	TRBJ1-1	-	-	TGCAGCGTTGAATCGCAGGGCAATTCTCTGTCTTTCTTT	CSVESQGNSLSFF
TRBV6-5	TRBJ2-7	-	few	TGTGCCAGCAGTTACCAGGGAGGCAACGAGCAGTACTTC	CASSYQGGNEQYF
TRBV5-8	TRBJ2-3	TRBD2	-	TGTGCCAGCAGCTGGACAGCGGGGGGGCGGGTAGATACGCAGTATTTT	CASSWTAGGRVDTQYF